The 29 T cell receptor beta chains below all came from one sample that was sequenced in a study of shared clonotypes between healthy human individuals. Clones were read by immunoSEQ multiplex PCR, and TCRdb kept only the in-frame ones, dropping some. The sample yields about 2.4 million clones, roughly 93% seen once. Sample: naive CD4+ T cells from PBMCs. Subset of the sample: CD45RA+ positively selected. Receptors originate from a man aged 18 to 29 in good health. Some clones in this sample may be carry-over from other donors' samples.

This chain links TRBV5-4 with TRBJ2-3, with 7 bases lining up with TRBD1. CDR3 length: 15 residues. V was pared by 5 bases and J by 1 base, with 7 bases of the junction left unmatched. Germline CDR1 and CDR2: SGHNT and YYREEE (reference sequence). CDR3 sequence: CASRLTGVGTDTQYF. CDR3 in DNA: TGTGCCAGCAGACTTACAGGGGTGGGCACAGATACGCAGTATTTT.

V and J are TRBV7-2 and TRBJ2-7, with a tentative D call TRBD2 (5 bases). This CDR3 contains 14 residues. V dropped 2 bases and J dropped 3 bases, with 11 bases sitting between them. Germline V gene lookup returns CDR1 SGHTA and CDR2 FQGNSA. The CDR3 DNA sequence: TGTGCCAGCAGCTTATCGGGGTTTATCTACGAGCAGTACTTC. Residues: CASSLSGFIYEQYF.

In its sample, this clone was seen once. The chain employs TRBV28 and TRBJ2-6; 7 bases map to TRBD1. There are 15 residues in the CDR3. The germline V gene encodes CDR1 MDHEN and CDR2 SYDVKM. Trimming cost V 7 bases and J 4 bases; bases outside gene matches: 7. The CDR3 region is CASIQGGAGANVLTF. CDR3 DNA sequence: TGTGCCAGCATCCAAGGGGGCGCCGGGGCCAACGTCCTGACTTTC.

V gene TRBV5-4 combines with J gene TRBJ1-4, with TRBD1 as a possible D gene (5 bases). The germline V and J ends were trimmed by 3 bases and 8 bases, with 14 bases remaining between them. CDR1 is SGHNT and CDR2 is YYREEE in the germline V gene (reference sequence). This CDR3 spans 14 amino acids. CDR3 protein: CASSSQGVQEKLFF. Written as DNA, the CDR3 is TGTGCCAGCAGCTCTCAGGGTGTACAGGAAAAACTGTTTTTT.

V and J are TRBV28 and TRBJ1-2; 7 bases are shared with TRBD1. CDR1 and CDR2 (germline): MDHEN, SYDVKM. This CDR3 is built from 16 residues. Trimming cost V 5 bases and J 1 base; bases outside gene matches: 10. The CDR3 region has the DNA TGTGCCAGCAGTCCACAACCGGGACAGCGTAACTATGGCTACACCTTC. This sequence encodes CASSPQPGQRNYGYTF.

The genes are TRBV19 and TRBJ2-7, with D perhaps matching TRBD2 (6 bases). Germline CDR1 is LNHDA and CDR2 is SQIVND (reference sequence). V was trimmed by 6 bases and J by 3 bases, leaving 15 bases between them. There are 14 residues in the CDR3. DNA for the CDR3: TGTGCCAGTAGCAAAGCGGGCGGAAGCTACGAGCAGTACTTC. This gives the protein CASSKAGGSYEQYF. The full variable domain, in which reference TRBV19 and TRBJ2-7 provide the parts outside the CDR3, is DGGITQSPKYLFRKEGQNVTLSCEQNLNHDAMYWYRQDPGQGLRLIYYSQIVNDFQKGDIAEGYSVSREKKESFPLTVTSAQKNPTAFYLCASSKAGGSYEQYFGPGTRLTVT.

The chain uses TRBV30 and TRBJ2-7; 7 bases fit TRBD2. The germline CDR1 and CDR2 sequences are GTSNPN and SVGIG (reference sequence). V was clipped by 0 bases and J by 7 bases; unmatched bases: 6. The CDR3 sequence is 13 residues long. The CDR3: CAWSVTAGGEQYF. In DNA, the CDR3 is TGTGCCTGGAGTGTAACAGCCGGGGGGGAGCAGTACTTC.

The rearrangement links TRBV11-3 to TRBJ2-1; TRBD2 matches at 16 bases. The V segment lost 8 bases and the J segment 2 bases; nucleotides outside the gene matches: 15. The V gene's germline CDR1 is SGHNT and CDR2 YENEEA. The CDR3 consists of 20 residues. The CDR3 region has the DNA TGTGCCAGCTCCGCGGGGAAGGGACTAGCGGGAGGGCCGGCCTACAATGAGCAGTTCTTC. It yields the protein CASSAGKGLAGGPAYNEQFF.

Concerning this clone: This CDR3 is also generated by other DNA sequences in the sample. V gene TRBV10-3 combines with J gene TRBJ1-1, with D unclear. The CDR3 is 11 amino acids. Germline V lookup: CDR1 ENHRY, CDR2 SYGVKD. V was pared by 8 bases and J by 4 bases, with 8 bases between. The CDR3 region is CAIRGGTEAFF. The CDR3 DNA reads as TGTGCCATCCGGGGAGGCACTGAAGCTTTCTTT.

This clone was counted once. The genes are TRBV6-6 and TRBJ1-1, with D uncertain. This CDR3 has 13 amino acids. V gave up 2 bases and J gave up 0 bases, with 4 bases separating them. The germline CDR1 and CDR2 sequences are MNHNY and SVGAGI (reference sequence). As DNA, the CDR3 is TGTGCCAGCAGTTACGATCTGAACACTGAAGCTTTCTTT. It is translated as CASSYDLNTEAFF.

The rearrangement joins TRBV7-2 to TRBJ2-1; a weak D match, TRBD2 (6 bases). Trimming removed 5 bases from V and 10 bases from J, with 15 bases in between. CDR1 and CDR2 from the germline V gene are SGHTA and FQGNSA. There are 13 residues in the CDR3. The CDR3 sequence: CASSARLRGEQFF. The DNA for the CDR3 is TGTGCCAGCAGCGCCCGGCTGCGGGGAGAGCAGTTCTTC. Using reference TRBV7-2 and TRBJ2-1 for the parts outside the CDR3, the full variable domain is GAGVSQSPSNKVTEKGKDVELRCDPISGHTALYWYRQSLGQGLEFLIYFQGNSAPDKSGLPSDRFSAERTGGSVSTLTIQRTQQEDSAVYLCASSARLRGEQFFGPGTRLTVL.

The chain carries TRBV10-3 and TRBJ2-2; a possible D gene is TRBD2 (5 bases). Germline CDR1 ENHRY, CDR2 SYGVKD. This CDR3 is 16 amino acids long. Deletions cut 4 bases from V and 7 bases from J, with 19 bases between. CDR3 coding DNA: TGTGCCATCAGTGGAGAGAGACAAGCGGCGGGCGGGGAGCTGTTTTTT. Protein product: CAISGERQAAGGELFF.

The V call is TRBV28, the J call TRBJ2-6; D unclear. This CDR3 region has 15 residues. CDR1 and CDR2 from the germline V gene are MDHEN and SYDVKM. V lost 6 bases and J lost 0, with 9 bases in between. The chain's CDR3 is CASSELRSGANVLTF. In DNA form, the CDR3 reads TGTGCCAGCAGCGAACTTCGCTCTGGGGCCAACGTCCTGACTTTC. The full variable domain, its missing parts supplied by reference TRBV28 and TRBJ2-6, is DVKVTQSSRYLVKRTGEKVFLECVQDMDHENMFWYRQDPGLGLRLIYFSYDVKMKEKGDIPEGYSVSREKKERFSLILESASTNQTSMYLCASSELRSGANVLTFGAGSRLTVL.

This sequence joins TRBV5-1 and TRBJ2-3, with D maybe TRBD1 (6 bases). This CDR3 is built from 15 residues. The V gene's germline CDR1 is SGHRS and CDR2 YFSETQ. Trimming left V 4 bases short and J 6 bases short, with 18 bases between. The CDR3 DNA sequence: TGCGCCAGCAGCCCCGAAGGGGGTAGAGGGGATACGCAGTATTTT. Protein product: CASSPEGGRGDTQYF.

The chain recombines TRBV6-1 with TRBJ1-6; tentatively, D is TRBD1 (5 bases). The CDR3 contains 15 residues. The germline V gene has CDR1 MNHNS and CDR2 SASEGT. Trimming left V 6 bases short and J 4 bases short, with 13 bases between. DNA for the CDR3: TGTGCCAGCAGAGCAGACAGCTTGTATAATTCACCCCTCCACTTT. Amino acids: CASRADSLYNSPLHF.

The chain employs TRBV6-6 and TRBJ2-7, with 10 nucleotides matching TRBD1. This CDR3 is 15 amino acids long. The germline gives CDR1 MNHNY, CDR2 SVGAGI (reference sequence). V trimming: 8 bases; J trimming: 6 bases; junction bases outside the gene matches: 13. CDR3 sequence (DNA): TGTGCCAGCGGTTTAGGGGACAGGGGACTTCCCGAGCAGTACTTC. Protein sequence: CASGLGDRGLPEQYF.

The gene calls are TRBV14 and TRBJ2-1; no clear D gene. Germline lookup yields CDR1 SGHDN and CDR2 FVKESK. V lost 0 bases and J lost 4, with 13 bases in between. The length of the CDR3 is 16 residues. The CDR3 DNA sequence: TGTGCCAGCAGCCAAGACCGCGGTGAAGTATACAATGAGCAGTTCTTC. Translated: CASSQDRGEVYNEQFF.

The chain uses TRBV6-5 and TRBJ2-3, with D perhaps matching TRBD2 (5 bases). The germline CDR1 and CDR2 sequences are MNHEY and SVGAGI. The CDR3 is 15 residues long. V was clipped by 6 bases and J by 6 bases, with 19 bases between them. In DNA, the CDR3 is TGTGCCAGCAGCTTCGTACGCGGGCCGGTGGATACGCAGTATTTT. Residues: CASSFVRGPVDTQYF.

The chain has TRBV30 and TRBJ2-5, with D uncertain. CDR3 length equals 14 residues. Trimming removed 5 bases at V and 2 bases at J, with 15 bases between. Per the germline V gene, CDR1 is GTSNPN and CDR2 is SVGIG (reference sequence). CDR3 amino acids: CAWGNSEKQETQYF. The CDR3 DNA sequence: TGTGCCTGGGGGAATTCGGAGAAGCAAGAGACCCAGTACTTC.

The gene calls are TRBV30 and TRBJ2-2, with no clear D. The V gene lost 8 bases and the J gene lost 6 bases, with 16 bases spanning the gap. Germline V gene data show CDR1 as GTSNPN and CDR2 as SVGIG (reference sequence). The CDR3 sequence is 13 residues long. This CDR3 is CARSNETSGELFF. The CDR3, as DNA: TGTGCCCGCTCCAACGAGACTTCCGGGGAGCTGTTTTTT.

V is TRBV7-9 and J is TRBJ1-5; 10 bases are shared with TRBD1. The germline V gene encodes CDR1 SEHNR and CDR2 FQNEAQ (reference sequence). This CDR3 comprises 17 residues. Germline trimming cut 3 bases from V and 5 bases from J; bases unmatched to any gene: 10. The CDR3 DNA reads as TGTGCCAGCAGCTTGAGTCGCGACAGGGGGCTTTATCAGCCCCAGCATTTT. Translating it yields CASSLSRDRGLYQPQHF.

This chain connects TRBV18 to TRBJ2-1; D might be TRBD2 (6 bases). The V end lost 8 bases, the J end lost 5 bases, and 13 bases lay between the germline ends. The CDR3 spans 13 residues. Germline CDR1 reads KGHSH; CDR2 reads LQKENI. CDR3: CASTGTPDNEQFF. CDR3 in DNA: TGTGCCAGCACCGGGACTCCTGACAATGAGCAGTTCTTC. Variable domain in full (rest from reference TRBV18 and TRBJ2-1): NAGVMQNPRHLVRRRGQEARLRCSPMKGHSHVYWYRQLPEEGLKFMVYLQKENIIDESGMPKERFSAEFPKEGPSILRIQQVVRGDSAAYFCASTGTPDNEQFFGPGTRLTVL.

The rearrangement links TRBV19 to TRBJ2-5; tentative D call: TRBD2 (6 bases). There are 13 residues in the CDR3. Germline V gene data show CDR1 as LNHDA and CDR2 as SQIVND (reference sequence). V gave up 10 bases and J gave up 5 bases, with 17 bases separating them. The CDR3 DNA reads TGTGCCACGCAAAGGAGCGGGTTGGAGACCCAGTACTTC. Translated: CATQRSGLETQYF.

The DNA for the CDR3 is TGTGCCAGCAGCCCGAGCATTACCCGCACAGATACGCAGTATTTT. It yields the protein CASSPSITRTDTQYF. V is TRBV14 and J is TRBJ2-3; D not certain. This CDR3 has 15 residues. Germline V gives CDR1 SGHDN, CDR2 FVKESK. The V end was cut by 4 bases, the J end by 1 base, with 12 bases between.

The chain joins TRBV9 to TRBJ2-2; TRBD1 matches at 8 bases. The CDR3 sequence is 18 residues long. V trimming: 3 bases; J trimming: 1 base; junction bases outside the gene matches: 11. The germline V gene encodes CDR1 SGDLS and CDR2 YYNGEE. The CDR3, as DNA: TGTGCCAGCAGCGGGGAATTAACAGGGGGATTGAACACCGGGGAGCTGTTTTTT. Translating it yields CASSGELTGGLNTGELFF.

The chain couples TRBV5-1 to TRBJ2-1; a weak D match, TRBD2 (6 bases). The germline V gene encodes CDR1 SGHRS and CDR2 YFSETQ. Trimming removed 4 bases at V and 5 bases at J, with 16 bases between. This CDR3 has 15 residues. CDR3 in DNA: TGCGCCAGCAGCGCTAACCCGGGACTTAACAATGAGCAGTTCTTC. This encodes CASSANPGLNNEQFF.

The gene calls are TRBV11-2 and TRBJ2-7, with 8 bases matching TRBD2. After removal of 3 bases from V and 2 bases from J, the junction contained 3 bases not matched to a gene. The CDR3 consists of 14 residues. CDR1 is SGHAT, CDR2 FQNNGV, per germline. CDR3 in amino acids: CASSFAGGAYEQYF. CDR3 nucleotides: TGTGCCAGCAGCTTTGCGGGAGGCGCCTACGAGCAGTACTTC.

The chain recombines TRBV6-1 with TRBJ2-5; TRBD2 might be the D (6 bases). Germline V gene sequence: CDR1 MNHNS, CDR2 SASEGT. V dropped 7 bases and J dropped 5 bases, with 17 bases sitting between them. The CDR3 covers 14 residues. Here the CDR3 DNA reads TGTGCCAGCAAAGAGTCTCCGGGGAGGGAGACCCAGTACTTC. Amino acids: CASKESPGRETQYF.

The chain joins TRBV5-5 to TRBJ2-5; tentative D call: TRBD2 (7 bases). V was shortened by 4 bases and J by 3 bases, with 13 bases between the two germline ends. The germline gives CDR1 SGHKS, CDR2 YYEKEE (reference sequence). CDR3 length: 14 amino acids. Here the CDR3 DNA reads TGTGCCAGCAGCACCCCGGGGGGCGAAGAGACCCAGTACTTC. Amino acid sequence: CASSTPGGEETQYF. The complete variable domain, with remaining parts taken from reference TRBV5-5 and TRBJ2-5, reads DAGVTQSPTHLIKTRGQQVTLRCSPISGHKSVSWYQQVLGQGPQFIFQYYEKEERGRGNFPDRFSARQFPNYSSELNVNALLLGDSALYLCASSTPGGEETQYFGPGTRLLVL.